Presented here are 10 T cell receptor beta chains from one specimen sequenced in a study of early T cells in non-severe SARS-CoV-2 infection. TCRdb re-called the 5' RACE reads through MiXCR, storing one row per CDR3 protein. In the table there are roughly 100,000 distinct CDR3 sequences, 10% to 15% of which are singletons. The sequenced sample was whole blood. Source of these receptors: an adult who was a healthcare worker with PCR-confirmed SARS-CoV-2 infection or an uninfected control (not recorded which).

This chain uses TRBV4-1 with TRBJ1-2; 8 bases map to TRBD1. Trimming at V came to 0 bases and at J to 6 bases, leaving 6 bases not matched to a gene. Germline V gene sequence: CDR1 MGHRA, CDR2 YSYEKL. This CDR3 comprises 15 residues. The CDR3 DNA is TGCGCCAGCAGCCAAGACCCTGGACAGGGCGATGGCTACACCTTC. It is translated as CASSQDPGQGDGYTF.

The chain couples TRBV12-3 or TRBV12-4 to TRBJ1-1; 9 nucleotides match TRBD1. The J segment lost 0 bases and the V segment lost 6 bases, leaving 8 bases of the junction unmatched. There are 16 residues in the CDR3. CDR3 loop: CASRRDRVGVNTEAFF. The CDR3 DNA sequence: TGTGCCAGCAGACGGGACAGGGTGGGGGTGAACACTGAAGCTTTCTTT.

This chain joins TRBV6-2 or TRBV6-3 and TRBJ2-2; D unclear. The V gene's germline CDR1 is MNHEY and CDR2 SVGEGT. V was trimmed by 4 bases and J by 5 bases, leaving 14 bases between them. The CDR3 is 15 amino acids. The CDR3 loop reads CASSLPRLGTGELFF. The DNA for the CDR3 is TGTGCCAGCAGTTTACCTAGGCTGGGTACCGGGGAGCTGTTTTTT.

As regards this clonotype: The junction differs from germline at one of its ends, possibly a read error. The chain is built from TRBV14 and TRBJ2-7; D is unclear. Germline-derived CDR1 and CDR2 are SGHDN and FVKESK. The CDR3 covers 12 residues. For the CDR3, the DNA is TGTGCCAGCAGCCAAGATGACGTGGCCTACTCATTC. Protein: CASSQDDVAYSF. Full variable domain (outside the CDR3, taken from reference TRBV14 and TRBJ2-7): EAGVTQFPSHSVIEKGQTVTLRCDPISGHDNLYWYRRVMGKEIKFLLHFVKESKQDESGMPNNRFLAERTGGTYSTLKVQPAELEDSGVYFCASSQDDVAYSFGPGTRLTVT.

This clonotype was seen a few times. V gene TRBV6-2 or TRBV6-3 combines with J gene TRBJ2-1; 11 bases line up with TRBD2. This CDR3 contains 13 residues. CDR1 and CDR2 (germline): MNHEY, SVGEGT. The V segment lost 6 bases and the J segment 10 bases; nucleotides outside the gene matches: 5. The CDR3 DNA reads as TGTGCCAGCAGAGGGGCTAGCGGGAGGGAGCAGTTCTTC. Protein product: CASRGASGREQFF.

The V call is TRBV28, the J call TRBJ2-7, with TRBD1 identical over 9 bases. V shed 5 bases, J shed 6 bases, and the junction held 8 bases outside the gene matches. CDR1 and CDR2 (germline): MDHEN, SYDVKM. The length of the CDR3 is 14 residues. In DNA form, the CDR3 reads TGTGCCAGCAGTCCCGGGACAGGGTTGGGCGAGCAGTACTTC. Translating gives CASSPGTGLGEQYF.

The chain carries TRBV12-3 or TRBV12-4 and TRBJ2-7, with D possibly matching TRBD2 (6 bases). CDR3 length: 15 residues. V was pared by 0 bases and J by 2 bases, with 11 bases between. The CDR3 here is CASSLARSGAYEQYF. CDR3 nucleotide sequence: TGTGCCAGCAGTTTAGCGCGTAGCGGAGCCTACGAGCAGTACTTC.

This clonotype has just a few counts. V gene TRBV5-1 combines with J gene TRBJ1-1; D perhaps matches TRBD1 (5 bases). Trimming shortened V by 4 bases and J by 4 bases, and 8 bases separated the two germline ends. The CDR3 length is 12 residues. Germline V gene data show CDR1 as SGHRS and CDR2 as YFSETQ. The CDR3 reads CASSMGGTEAFF. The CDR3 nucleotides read TGCGCCAGCAGCATGGGGGGCACTGAAGCTTTCTTT.

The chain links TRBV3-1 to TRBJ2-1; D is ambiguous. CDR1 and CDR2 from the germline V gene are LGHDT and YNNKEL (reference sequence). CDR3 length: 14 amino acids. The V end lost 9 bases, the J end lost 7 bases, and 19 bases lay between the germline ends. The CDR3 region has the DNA TGTGCCAGTGCAAACAGTTTGCCTCTGAATGAGCAGTTCTTC. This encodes CASANSLPLNEQFF.

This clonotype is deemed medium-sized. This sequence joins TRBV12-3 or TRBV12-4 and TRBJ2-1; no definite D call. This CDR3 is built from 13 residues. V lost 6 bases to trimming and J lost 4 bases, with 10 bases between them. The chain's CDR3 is CASSYGQYNEQFF. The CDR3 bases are TGTGCCAGCAGCTATGGTCAATACAATGAGCAGTTCTTC.